The 28 T cell receptor beta chains reported below all come from one sample, sequenced in a study of T cells in Graves' hyperthyroidism and ophthalmopathy. There were TCR beta CDR3 regions amplified from RNA transcripts. An initial round of RT-PCR targeting the TCR CDR3 relied on the HTBI primer set. MiXCR, applied by TCRdb to the multiplex PCR reads, yields one record per CDR3 protein. The sample lists about 570,000 distinct CDR3 sequences; around 46% were seen once. The material sequenced was peripheral blood or thyroid tissue (not recorded which). These receptors were obtained from an adult woman with Graves' disease, either hyperthyroidism or ophthalmopathy (not recorded which).

The chain uses TRBV7-9 and TRBJ2-5, with D possibly matching TRBD2 (5 bases). Per germline, CDR1 SEHNR and CDR2 FQNEAQ (reference sequence). Trimming removed 7 bases at V and 3 bases at J, with 21 bases between. This CDR3 has 16 residues. The CDR3 nucleotides are TGTGCCAGCAACGTGGGAGTTGTTGAAACTAAAGAGACCCAGTACTTC. Its protein product is CASNVGVVETKETQYF.

This chain links TRBV28 with TRBJ1-1, with 7 nucleotides matching TRBD1. The CDR3 consists of 15 residues. Germline trimming cut 5 bases from V and 0 bases from J; bases unmatched to any gene: 6. Germline CDR1 MDHEN, CDR2 SYDVKM. CDR3 in DNA: TGTGCCAGCAGTGCAGTGACAGGGTTGAACACTGAAGCTTTCTTT. Protein: CASSAVTGLNTEAFF.

This rearrangement joins TRBV28 to TRBJ2-7; D might be TRBD1 (5 bases). The length of the CDR3 is 14 residues. V was trimmed by 2 bases and J by 3 bases, leaving 11 bases between them. Germline V lookup: CDR1 MDHEN, CDR2 SYDVKM. As DNA, the CDR3 is TGTGCCAGCAGTTTAAAACAGGCCTTCTACGAGCAGTACTTC. This sequence encodes CASSLKQAFYEQYF.

The chain carries TRBV10-3 and TRBJ2-5; D might be TRBD1 or TRBD2, each matching 5 bases. The CDR3 spans 13 residues. The V gene lost 4 bases and the J gene lost 5 bases, with 11 bases spanning the gap. Germline V CDR1 and CDR2: ENHRY, SYGVKD. The CDR3, as DNA: TGTGCCATCAGTGTAGGGACCTGGGAGACCCAGTACTTC. It specifies CAISVGTWETQYF.

J is TRBJ2-5 and V is TRBV4-2; 7 bases align to TRBD2. Germline values: CDR1 LGHNA, CDR2 YNFKEQ. V lost 6 bases to trimming and J lost 3 bases; unmatched junction nucleotides: 4. CDR3 size: 13 residues. The CDR3 coding sequence is TGTGCCAGCAGTATAGGGAGGGAAGAGACCCAGTACTTC. Amino acid sequence: CASSIGREETQYF.

This clonotype was detected many times. The chain links TRBV6-1 to TRBJ1-1, with TRBD1 matching 9 bases. The V gene's germline CDR1 is MNHNS and CDR2 SASEGT. J gave up 4 bases and V 0 bases, and 3 bases lay outside the gene matches. This CDR3 has 15 amino acids. The CDR3, as DNA: TGTGCCAGCAGTGAAGCGGGGACAGGGTCCACTGAAGCTTTCTTT. It encodes CASSEAGTGSTEAFF.

The V gene is TRBV29-1, the J gene TRBJ2-5; the D is unclear. The V gene's germline CDR1 is SQVTM and CDR2 ANQGSEA. The CDR3 is made up of 11 amino acids. V shed 3 bases and J shed 5 bases, with 7 bases lying between them. Written as DNA, the CDR3 is TGCAGCGTTGATCCCGGTGAGACCCAGTACTTC. It yields the protein CSVDPGETQYF.

V and J are TRBV7-2 and TRBJ1-4; TRBD1 aligns across 7 bases. Germline CDR1 is SGHTA and CDR2 is FQGNSA. The ends lost 2 bases at V and 8 bases at J; junction bases unmatched: 2. This CDR3 has 13 amino acids. The CDR3 bases are TGTGCCAGCAGCTTACGGGGACAGGAAAAACTGTTTTTT. Translating it yields CASSLRGQEKLFF.

This clonotype was detected many times. The chain carries TRBV5-1 and TRBJ2-7; 8 bases align to TRBD1. This CDR3 is built from 14 residues. Germline lookup yields CDR1 SGHRS and CDR2 YFSETQ. V shed 0 bases, J shed 3 bases, and the junction held 2 bases outside the gene matches. CDR3 nucleotides: TGCGCCAGCAGCTTGGTGGGACAGGACTACGAGCAGTACTTC. Encoded protein: CASSLVGQDYEQYF.

This clonotype was detected a few times. The CDR3 DNA reads as TGCAGTGCTAGTCACGGACAGCGGAAGACCCAGTACTTC. This codes for CSASHGQRKTQYF. The chain recombines TRBV20-1 with TRBJ2-5; tentatively, D is TRBD1 (6 bases). V was cut by 3 bases and J by 6 bases, with 14 bases left in between. This CDR3 comprises 13 residues. CDR1 is DFQATT and CDR2 is SNEGSKA in the germline V gene (reference sequence).

This clonotype was seen a handful of times. This chain uses TRBV20-1 with TRBJ2-3; the D is unclear. Trimming shortened V by 6 bases and J by 0 bases, and 16 bases separated the two germline ends. CDR1 DFQATT and CDR2 SNEGSKA come from the germline V gene (reference sequence). The CDR3 runs 15 residues. The DNA for the CDR3 is TGCAGTGCCCCTCCCTTCGGGTTCAGCACAGATACGCAGTATTTT. It yields the protein CSAPPFGFSTDTQYF.

This clonotype was picked up a small number of times. The rearrangement links TRBV30 to TRBJ1-5; no clear D. Germline V gene lookup returns CDR1 GTSNPN and CDR2 SVGIG (reference sequence). The V end lost 0 bases, the J end lost 5 bases, and 8 bases lay between the germline ends. CDR3 length equals 13 residues. The CDR3 is CAWSVGADQPQHF. In DNA form, the CDR3 reads TGTGCCTGGAGTGTGGGAGCCGATCAGCCCCAGCATTTT.

The chain has TRBV24-1 and TRBJ1-5; D gene unclear. Germline CDR1 reads KGHDR; CDR2 reads SFDVKD. The V end lost 6 bases, the J end lost 5 bases, and 16 bases lay between the germline ends. The CDR3 contains 15 residues. CDR3 protein: CATSSRRLSDQPQHF. CDR3 DNA sequence: TGTGCCACCAGTTCTCGGAGGTTGTCGGATCAGCCCCAGCATTTT.

V usage is TRBV2 and J usage is TRBJ1-2; D uncertain. This CDR3 comprises 12 residues. The V gene's germline CDR1 is SNHLY and CDR2 FYNNEI. Trimming cost V 7 bases and J 0 bases, with 6 bases left between them. The CDR3 DNA follows: TGTGCCAGCACCGGGACTAACTATGGCTACACCTTC. It codes for CASTGTNYGYTF.

The gene calls are TRBV10-3 and TRBJ1-2; TRBD1 agrees at 9 bases. Germline lookup yields CDR1 ENHRY and CDR2 SYGVKD. The CDR3 runs to 15 residues. The V and J ends lost 5 bases and 2 bases, in that order; junction bases with no gene match: 6. The CDR3 region has the DNA TGTGCCATCAGTTCCGGGACAGGGAGGAACTATGGCTACACCTTC. Translated, it gives CAISSGTGRNYGYTF.

A word on this clonotype: One end of the junction varies from germline; a read error may be responsible. The V gene is TRBV12-3 or TRBV12-4, the J gene TRBJ2-2; TRBD2 aligns across 9 bases. The CDR3 loop spans 16 amino acids. The CDR3: CASSPGTSLDTGELLF. The CDR3 DNA reads TGTGCCAGCAGCCCCGGGACTAGCTTGGACACCGGGGAGCTGCTTTTT.

This clonotype was observed a handful of times. The CDR3 region has the DNA TGTGCCACCAGTGAAGGGGGCGGGACTCAAGAGACCCAGTACTTC. It specifies CATSEGGGTQETQYF. The chain has TRBV24-1 and TRBJ2-5; tentatively, D is TRBD1 (7 bases). The germline V and J ends were trimmed by 4 bases and 2 bases, with 13 bases remaining between them. Germline V gene data show CDR1 as KGHDR and CDR2 as SFDVKD. This CDR3 has 15 residues.

This clonotype was detected many times. The genes are TRBV5-1 and TRBJ1-2; no reliable D call. Germline lookup yields CDR1 SGHRS and CDR2 YFSETQ. Between the trimmed V and J ends, which lost 0 bases and 2 bases, there was a span of 8 bases. This CDR3 spans 14 amino acids. In DNA form, the CDR3 reads TGCGCCAGCAGCTTGGAAGGGCCCAACTATGGCTACACCTTC. Its protein product is CASSLEGPNYGYTF.

In nucleotides, the CDR3 is TGCAGTGCCGACAGGGTAGAAAAACTGTTTTTT. It codes for CSADRVEKLFF. The chain has TRBV20-1 and TRBJ1-4, with 7 nucleotides matching TRBD1. V shed 6 bases, J shed 8 bases, and the junction held 3 bases outside the gene matches. This CDR3 is built from 11 residues. Germline V gene sequence: CDR1 DFQATT, CDR2 SNEGSKA (reference sequence).

There are many counts of this clonotype. The rearrangement uses TRBV5-1 and TRBJ1-1; a possible D gene is TRBD1 (6 bases). The CDR3 has 15 amino acids. Between the trimmed V and J ends, which lost 0 bases and 5 bases, there was a span of 14 bases. Germline CDR1 and CDR2: SGHRS and YFSETQ. The CDR3 loop reads CASSLAWGAKTEAFF. CDR3 nucleotides: TGCGCCAGCAGCTTGGCATGGGGGGCTAAGACTGAAGCTTTCTTT. Full variable domain (missing parts from reference TRBV5-1 and TRBJ1-1): KAGVTQTPRYLIKTRGQQVTLSCSPISGHRSVSWYQQTPGQGLQFLFEYFSETQRNKGNFPGRFSGRQFSNSRSEMNVSTLELGDSALYLCASSLAWGAKTEAFFGQGTRLTVV.

At least ten counts were recorded for this clonotype. The chain recombines TRBV5-6 with TRBJ2-5, with 9 nucleotides matching TRBD1. The J segment lost 3 bases and the V segment lost 4 bases, leaving 7 bases of the junction unmatched. There are 15 residues in the CDR3. Germline values: CDR1 SGHDT, CDR2 YYEEEE. The CDR3 nucleotides are TGTGCCAGCAGCCCGGACAGGGGAGGCGAAGAGACCCAGTACTTC. Its translation is CASSPDRGGEETQYF. The entire variable domain, with the rest obtained from reference TRBV5-6 and TRBJ2-5, is as follows: DAGVTQSPTHLIKTRGQQVTLRCSPKSGHDTVSWYQQALGQGPQFIFQYYEEEERQRGNFPDRFSGHQFPNYSSELNVNALLLGDSALYLCASSPDRGGEETQYFGPGTRLLVL.

The chain combines TRBV11-2 with TRBJ2-7; tentative D call: TRBD2 (6 bases). Germline CDR1 is SGHAT and CDR2 is FQNNGV. V was pared by 7 bases and J by 7 bases, with 14 bases between. The CDR3 extends over 12 amino acids. This chain's CDR3 is CASKQPGEEQYF. In DNA, the CDR3 is TGTGCCAGCAAGCAACCGGGGGAGGAGCAGTACTTC.

This clonotype occurred many times. The rearrangement links TRBV2 to TRBJ2-7; TRBD2 aligns across 14 bases. J gave up 7 bases and V 0 bases, and 5 bases lay outside the gene matches. Germline V gene lookup returns CDR1 SNHLY and CDR2 FYNNEI. The CDR3 is 16 residues long. Here the CDR3 reads CASSEAGLAGGCEQYF. CDR3 coding DNA: TGTGCCAGCAGTGAAGCTGGACTAGCGGGAGGATGTGAGCAGTACTTC.

The chain joins TRBV7-9 to TRBJ1-2; unclear D gene. The CDR3 is 12 amino acids. The germline V gene has CDR1 SEHNR and CDR2 FQNEAQ (reference sequence). V was shortened by 4 bases and J by 12 bases, with 15 bases between the two germline ends. The CDR3 DNA reads as TGTGCCAGCAGCTACATCGTCTCTGGAAACACCTTC. This translates into CASSYIVSGNTF. The full variable domain, with the rest looked up from reference TRBV7-9 and TRBJ1-2, is DTGVSQNPRHKITKRGQNVTFRCDPISEHNRLYWYRQTLGQGPEFLTYFQNEAQLEKSRLLSDRFSAERPKGSFSTLEIQRTEQGDSAMYLCASSYIVSGNTFGSGTRLTVV.

This chain connects TRBV5-1 to TRBJ2-2; perhaps TRBD2 as D (6 bases). Trimming removed 2 bases at V and 5 bases at J, with 13 bases between. Germline V lookup: CDR1 SGHRS, CDR2 YFSETQ. The CDR3 spans 15 residues. CDR3 loop: CASSFGTPRTGELFF. DNA of the CDR3: TGCGCCAGCAGCTTCGGGACTCCGAGAACCGGGGAGCTGTTTTTT. Full variable domain (rest looked up from reference TRBV5-1 and TRBJ2-2): KAGVTQTPRYLIKTRGQQVTLSCSPISGHRSVSWYQQTPGQGLQFLFEYFSETQRNKGNFPGRFSGRQFSNSRSEMNVSTLELGDSALYLCASSFGTPRTGELFFGEGSRLTVL.

This clonotype was observed a handful of times. The rearrangement uses TRBV19 and TRBJ1-6, with TRBD1 matching 7 bases. The J segment lost 8 bases and the V segment lost 6 bases, leaving 7 bases of the junction unmatched. CDR3 length: 14 residues. Germline V lookup: CDR1 LNHDA, CDR2 SQIVND (reference sequence). The CDR3 sequence: CASSETGLHSPLHF. CDR3 nucleotide sequence: TGTGCCAGTAGCGAGACAGGGCTCCATTCACCCCTCCACTTT.

The sample holds many counts of this clonotype. The V and J genes are TRBV6-1 and TRBJ2-7; no firm D call. The CDR3 totals 13 residues. Germline V lookup: CDR1 MNHNS, CDR2 SASEGT. The V end was cut by 8 bases, the J end by 3 bases, with 14 bases between. DNA of the CDR3: TGTGCCAGCTCTGCCGACGGCCTCTACGAGCAGTACTTC. Translation gives CASSADGLYEQYF.

The V and J genes are TRBV2 and TRBJ1-3; the match to TRBD1 covers 8 bases. Germline trimming cut 6 bases from V and 0 bases from J; bases unmatched to any gene: 10. Germline CDR1 is SNHLY and CDR2 is FYNNEI. This CDR3 has 17 residues. CDR3 DNA sequence: TGTGCCAGCAGCAAGGAAGGACAGGGCAGCTCTGGAAACACCATATATTTT. This encodes CASSKEGQGSSGNTIYF.